The 25 T cell receptor beta chains given below trace back to one sample, sequenced in a study of cytomegalovirus exposure and HLA in healthy donors. Vbeta (60) and Jbeta (13) primers were used in the PCR. Clones were read by immunoSEQ multiplex PCR, and TCRdb kept only the in-frame ones, dropping some. The data contain more than 95,000 clones, about three quarters of them singletons. Sequencing used PBMCs. Source of these receptors: a middle-aged woman in good health and CMV-seronegative.

This clone turned up a few times. V usage is TRBV6-5 and J usage is TRBJ2-3; D possibly corresponds to TRBD1 (5 bases). The germline V gene has CDR1 MNHEY and CDR2 SVGAGI. The CDR3 sequence is 14 residues long. Trimming stripped 6 bases from V and 4 bases from J, with 14 bases between. For the CDR3, the DNA is TGTGCCAGCAGCCCGCGCCCAGGGCCAGATACGCAGTATTTT. Translating it yields CASSPRPGPDTQYF.

With regard to this clone: The junction departs from the called germline gene at one end, perhaps through a read error. The gene calls are TRBV7-7 and TRBJ2-5; D possibly corresponds to TRBD1 (6 bases). The CDR3 runs to 15 residues. The germline gives CDR1 SSHAT, CDR2 FNYEAQ (reference sequence). CDR3 nucleotide sequence: TGTGCTAGCAGTCGAGGGGGACACTACCAAGAGACCCAGTACTTC. This translates into CASSRGGHYQETQYF.

The chain combines TRBV6-5 with TRBJ2-5; the D is unclear. Judging by the DNA end, TRBJ2-7 fits better; the J call may be wrong. This CDR3 spans 14 amino acids. Germline-derived CDR1 and CDR2 are MNHEY and SVGAGI. CDR3 nucleotides: TGTGCCAGCAGTTACGATGGTCACTCCTACGAGCAGTACTTC. Protein: CASSYDGHSYEQYF.

The V call is TRBV27, the J call TRBJ1-1, with D unclear. Germline V CDR1 and CDR2: MNHEY, SMNVEV (reference sequence). V was cut by 3 bases and J by 2 bases, with 4 bases left in between. This CDR3 has 12 amino acids. The CDR3 sequence: CASSFLNTEAFF. In nucleotides, the CDR3 is TGTGCCAGCAGTTTCCTTAACACTGAAGCTTTCTTT.

The chain uses TRBV7-9 and TRBJ2-1; weak D call: TRBD2 (5 bases). The CDR3 sequence is 15 residues long. V was trimmed by 3 bases and J by 0 bases, leaving 9 bases between them. Per the germline V gene, CDR1 is SEHNR and CDR2 is FQNEAQ (reference sequence). The CDR3 reads CASSFGISSYNEQFF. CDR3 DNA sequence: TGTGCCAGCAGCTTCGGGATAAGCTCCTACAATGAGCAGTTCTTC.

This clone came up once. The sample holds other DNA sequences that translate to the same CDR3. This chain's CDR3 is CASSLREGDTQYF. CDR3 in DNA: TGTGCCAGCAGCTTAAGGGAGGGAGATACGCAGTATTTT. This chain connects TRBV7-3 to TRBJ2-3, with 7 bases aligning to TRBD2. The CDR3 totals 13 residues. Germline CDR1 is SGHTA and CDR2 is FQGTGA. After removal of 1 base from V and 5 bases from J, the junction contained 0 bases not matched to a gene.

The chain has TRBV6-6 and TRBJ1-3; D is possibly TRBD1 (5 bases). CDR3 size: 14 residues. Trimming took off 6 bases at V and 2 bases at J, with 11 bases between the two ends. Germline-derived CDR1 and CDR2 are MNHNY and SVGAGI (reference sequence). CDR3 region: CASRDGHTGNTIYF. CDR3 bases: TGTGCCAGCAGAGATGGACATACTGGAAACACCATATATTTT.

The CDR3 DNA is TGTGCCAGCAGTTTGCCCGGGACAAATTACAATGAGCAGTTCTTC. Amino acids: CASSLPGTNYNEQFF. This chain uses TRBV28 with TRBJ2-1, with D possibly being TRBD1 (6 bases). The CDR3 is 15 residues long. Germline assignment: CDR1 MDHEN and CDR2 SYDVKM. V was clipped by 3 bases and J by 4 bases, with 13 bases between them.

The chain couples TRBV7-2 to TRBJ1-1; D is uncertain. The germline CDR1 and CDR2 sequences are SGHTA and FQGNSA. The CDR3 length is 14 residues. Trimming left V 1 base short and J 5 bases short, with 11 bases between. CDR3 nucleotides: TGTGCCAGCAGCTTAGGGCGGGGATGGACTGAAGCTTTCTTT. Encoded protein: CASSLGRGWTEAFF.

This clone appeared a few times. The V gene is TRBV2, the J gene TRBJ2-7, with D tentatively TRBD2 (5 bases). V was clipped by 4 bases and J by 3 bases, with 10 bases between them. The length of the CDR3 is 13 residues. CDR1 and CDR2 from the germline V gene are SNHLY and FYNNEI. The CDR3 reads CASSVERGYEQYF. The CDR3, as DNA: TGTGCCAGCAGTGTAGAACGGGGCTACGAGCAGTACTTC.

V usage is TRBV6-1 and J usage is TRBJ1-5; D gene uncertain. V was shortened by 8 bases and J by 3 bases, with 11 bases between the two germline ends. This CDR3 is built from 13 residues. In germline, CDR1 is MNHNS, CDR2 SASEGT. CDR3 region: CASSAEFNQPQHF. The CDR3 DNA reads TGTGCCAGCTCGGCGGAGTTCAATCAGCCCCAGCATTTT.

This clone was observed once. This chain joins TRBV19 and TRBJ1-2; TRBD1 agrees at 9 bases. The CDR3 has 15 residues. Germline CDR1 LNHDA, CDR2 SQIVND (reference sequence). V trimming: 4 bases; J trimming: 5 bases; junction bases outside the gene matches: 8. Written as DNA, the CDR3 is TGTGCCAGTAGTAGGACCGGGACAGGGACTTATGGCTACACCTTC. Translating gives CASSRTGTGTYGYTF.

V gene TRBV7-9 combines with J gene TRBJ2-7, with 9 bases that match TRBD1. Germline CDR1 is SEHNR and CDR2 is FQNEAQ (reference sequence). The CDR3 is made up of 15 amino acids. The V gene end was trimmed by 2 bases and the J gene end by 6 bases; junction bases not matched to a gene: 8. The CDR3 loop is CASSLMGQGPGEQYF. The CDR3 DNA reads TGTGCCAGCAGCTTAATGGGACAGGGACCGGGCGAGCAGTACTTC.

Only one count was recorded for this clone. The rearrangement links TRBV19 to TRBJ2-6; no clear D. This CDR3 region has 16 residues. V lost 6 bases to trimming and J lost 2 bases, with 14 bases between them. Germline CDR1 reads LNHDA; CDR2 reads SQIVND (reference sequence). This CDR3 reads CASRPSSWPGANVLTF. CDR3 sequence (DNA): TGTGCCAGTAGACCCTCCTCCTGGCCTGGGGCCAACGTCCTGACTTTC.

V is TRBV5-4 and J is TRBJ1-2, with no clear D. The CDR3 consists of 14 residues. The germline CDR1 and CDR2 sequences are SGHNT and YYREEE (reference sequence). V dropped 3 bases and J dropped 8 bases, with 17 bases sitting between them. The CDR3 reads CASSSGLGLGGYTF. CDR3 nucleotides: TGTGCCAGCAGCTCAGGATTGGGCCTGGGCGGCTACACCTTC.

The chain links TRBV15 to TRBJ2-3; D is possibly TRBD2 (7 bases). Trimming cost V 1 base and J 3 bases, with 11 bases left between them. Germline V gene data show CDR1 as LNHNV and CDR2 as YYDKDF (reference sequence). CDR3 size: 15 residues. The CDR3 DNA reads TGTGCCACCAGCAGAGGAGGGGGGGGGACAGATACGCAGTATTTT. This gives the protein CATSRGGGGTDTQYF.

This chain connects TRBV11-2 to TRBJ2-6, with D hard to call. The CDR3 extends over 13 amino acids. Germline V gives CDR1 SGHAT, CDR2 FQNNGV. The V end was cut by 5 bases, the J end by 5 bases, with 7 bases between. In nucleotides, the CDR3 is TGTGCCAGCAGCCAGTCGTGGGCCAACGTCCTGACTTTC. Protein product: CASSQSWANVLTF.

V and J are TRBV9 and TRBJ2-3; 8 nucleotides line up with TRBD2. The trim removed 3 bases at V and 5 bases at J, leaving 2 bases unmatched. The CDR3 runs 13 residues. The germline CDR1 and CDR2 sequences are SGDLS and YYNGEE. CDR3 nucleotide sequence: TGTGCCAGCAGCGAGCGGGAGAGAGATACGCAGTATTTT. Translation: CASSERERDTQYF.

This chain links TRBV19 with TRBJ1-2, with a weak D call TRBD1 (5 bases). Germline CDR1 reads LNHDA; CDR2 reads SQIVND (reference sequence). The CDR3 length is 14 residues. V lost 5 bases and J lost 1, with 11 bases in between. CDR3 sequence (DNA): TGTGCCAGTAGTGCCATGCAGGGTAACTATGGCTACACCTTC. Encoded protein: CASSAMQGNYGYTF.

The chain uses TRBV6-1 and TRBJ2-1, with 8 bases lining up with TRBD2. The J segment lost 1 base and the V segment lost 4 bases, leaving 3 bases of the junction unmatched. This CDR3 is built from 15 residues. Germline loops: CDR1 MNHNS, CDR2 SASEGT. The CDR3 DNA is TGTGCCAGCAGTGTGGCGGGAGGTTCCTACAATGAGCAGTTCTTC. Residues: CASSVAGGSYNEQFF.

The chain has TRBV28 and TRBJ2-7; the D gene is possibly TRBD1 (5 bases). CDR1 and CDR2 (germline): MDHEN, SYDVKM. V was shortened by 2 bases and J by 5 bases, with 10 bases between the two germline ends. The CDR3 covers 13 residues. CDR3 loop: CASSLKGLDEQYF. As DNA, the CDR3 is TGTGCCAGCAGTTTAAAGGGGCTCGACGAGCAGTACTTC. The full variable domain, rest sourced from reference TRBV28 and TRBJ2-7, is DVKVTQSSRYLVKRTGEKVFLECVQDMDHENMFWYRQDPGLGLRLIYFSYDVKMKEKGDIPEGYSVSREKKERFSLILESASTNQTSMYLCASSLKGLDEQYFGPGTRLTVT.

This clone came up once. This sequence joins TRBV29-1 and TRBJ2-5; D gene ambiguous. The CDR3 contains 9 residues. Germline-derived CDR1 and CDR2 are SQVTM and ANQGSEA. Trimming cost V 6 bases and J 8 bases, with 7 bases left between them. In DNA, the CDR3 is TGCAGCGTCCCTGTTACCCAGTACTTC. It yields the protein CSVPVTQYF. Based on the CDR3 plus reference TRBV29-1 and TRBJ2-5, the full variable domain is SAVISQKPSRDICQRGTSLTIQCQVDSQVTMMFWYRQQPGQSLTLIATANQGSEATYESGFVIDKFPISRPNLTFSTLTVSNMSPEDSSIYLCSVPVTQYFGPGTRLLVL.

This clone appeared a single time. This chain uses TRBV28 with TRBJ2-4; 7 nucleotides agree with TRBD1. Per the germline V gene, CDR1 is MDHEN and CDR2 is SYDVKM. CDR3 length: 14 amino acids. V shed 2 bases and J 12 bases; nucleotides not matched to a gene: 10. CDR3 residues: CASSLGDSRISQYF. CDR3 DNA: TGTGCCAGCAGTTTAGGGGACAGCCGAATTAGTCAGTACTTC. Full variable domain (remainder filled in from reference TRBV28 and TRBJ2-4): DVKVTQSSRYLVKRTGEKVFLECVQDMDHENMFWYRQDPGLGLRLIYFSYDVKMKEKGDIPEGYSVSREKKERFSLILESASTNQTSMYLCASSLGDSRISQYFGAGTRLSVL.

The chain joins TRBV4-3 to TRBJ1-1; D is unresolved. This CDR3 is 13 amino acids long. Germline lookup yields CDR1 LGHNA and CDR2 YSLEER. V gave up 5 bases and J gave up 6 bases, with 13 bases separating them. The CDR3 loop is CASSSPNGAEAFF. CDR3 coding DNA: TGCGCCAGCAGCTCACCGAACGGGGCTGAAGCTTTCTTT.

The CDR3 DNA sequence: TGTGCCACCTCGGGTGAGCGGAGCTCCTACAATGAGCAGTTCTTC. Translated, it gives CATSGERSSYNEQFF. The rearrangement links TRBV10-3 to TRBJ2-1; TRBD2 is a possible D gene (5 bases). The CDR3 spans 15 residues. Germline CDR1 and CDR2: ENHRY and SYGVKD. V gave up 10 bases and J gave up 0 bases, with 16 bases separating them.